The clone carrying this T cell receptor beta chain was recorded only once. No antigen is known for it. This entry comes from a study of vaccination effects on CD4 cells after COVID-19. Study at large: With the ViraFEST assay, the study expanded antigen-specific CD4+ T cells using viral peptide pools, then sequenced them. Post-vaccine sampling took place a median of 72 days after the second dose. Findings of the study overall: Newly vaccine-induced clones made up most of the convalescents' post-vaccine spike-reactive clones.

Repertoires were generated with immunoSEQ multiplex PCR, while TCRdb's copy carries only in-frame clones and drops some. The repertoire holds tens of thousands of clones, with nearly 75% as singletons. The CDR3 runs 13 residues. With 4 bases clipped from V and 9 bases from J, the junction kept 3 bases outside the gene matches. Germline CDR1 SGHTA, CDR2 FQGTGA. When less than 13 days of culture had elapsed, CD4+ T cells were isolated. The person's infection with SARS-CoV-2, confirmed by PCR, took place between March and December 2020. Everyone in the study got two shots of either the BNT162b2 or mRNA-1273 vaccine. Half-medium replacement with IL-2 medium occurred on days 3 and 7.

The receptor's source is a human donor who had a prior SARS-CoV-2 infection. The sample consisted of CD4+ T cells from PBMCs cultured without peptide, taken after COVID-19 vaccination. The rearrangement links TRBV7-3 to TRBJ1-6; 7 positions agree with TRBD1. CDR3 coding DNA: TGTGCCAGCAGCTCGACAGGGTTTTCACCCCTCCACTTT. As protein: CASSSTGFSPLHF.